These 14 T cell receptor beta chains were all obtained from the same sample, sequenced in a study of T cells after yellow fever vaccination. TCRdb re-called the 5' RACE reads through MiXCR, storing one row per CDR3 protein. The sample holds under 600,000 distinct CDR3 sequences, 21% seen once. Sequencing used PBMCs, obtained roughly 20 days after the first yellow fever vaccination. These receptors were taken from a man between 18 and 35 years old who received the YFV17D yellow fever vaccine.

The chain recombines TRBV5-4 with TRBJ2-7; D possibly corresponds to TRBD2 (5 bases). The CDR3 covers 14 residues. The germline V gene encodes CDR1 SGHNT and CDR2 YYREEE (reference sequence). Between the trimmed V and J ends, which lost 4 bases and 2 bases, there was a span of 13 bases. The CDR3 DNA reads as TGTGCCAGCAGCCCGGGAAACTTAGCCTACGAGCAGTACTTC. It translates to CASSPGNLAYEQYF. The variable domain in full, completed from reference TRBV5-4 and TRBJ2-7, reads ETGVTQSPTHLIKTRGQQVTLRCSSQSGHNTVSWYQQALGQGPQFIFQYYREEENGRGNFPPRFSGLQFPNYSSELNVNALELDDSALYLCASSPGNLAYEQYFGPGTRLTVT.

The chain employs TRBV12-5 and TRBJ1-5; D is uncertain. Trimming cost V 0 bases and J 5 bases, with 14 bases left between them. The CDR3 is made up of 16 amino acids. Germline CDR1 and CDR2: LGHNT and FRNRAP. The CDR3: CASGLVLDVWDQPQHF. DNA for the CDR3: TGTGCTAGTGGTTTGGTCCTCGACGTTTGGGATCAGCCCCAGCATTTT.

This rearrangement joins TRBV9 to TRBJ2-3; TRBD2 agrees at 7 bases. V lost 4 bases and J lost 6; bases outside the gene matches: 14. The V gene's germline CDR1 is SGDLS and CDR2 YYNGEE. The CDR3 is 16 amino acids. The CDR3 spells CASSLGTTTALDTQYF. The CDR3 nucleotides are TGTGCCAGCAGCTTGGGGACTACGACGGCACTCGATACGCAGTATTTT.

In this sample, this clonotype turned up a few times. The genes are TRBV20-1 and TRBJ2-3; 11 positions agree with TRBD2. The CDR3 runs 15 residues. The V gene end was trimmed by 5 bases and the J gene end by 1 base; junction bases not matched to a gene: 5. Germline V gene lookup returns CDR1 DFQATT and CDR2 SNEGSKA (reference sequence). Written as DNA, the CDR3 is TGCAGTGCTCACCCGGGACTAGCGGGCACAGATACGCAGTATTTT. Translated: CSAHPGLAGTDTQYF.

There are a few counts of this clonotype. The V and J genes are TRBV6-5 and TRBJ1-5, with D possibly being TRBD1 (5 bases). Germline V gene lookup returns CDR1 MNHEY and CDR2 SVGAGI. V gave up 2 bases and J gave up 4 bases, with 9 bases separating them. The CDR3 contains 14 residues. The CDR3 coding sequence is TGTGCCAGCAGTTACGGGGCAGCGAATCAGCCCCAGCATTTT. It yields the protein CASSYGAANQPQHF.

This clonotype has more than one count but fewer than ten. The chain carries TRBV3-1 and TRBJ1-2; no reliable D call. The CDR3 is made up of 14 amino acids. Germline CDR1 LGHDT, CDR2 YNNKEL (reference sequence). V lost 4 bases to trimming and J lost 2 bases, with 11 bases between them. CDR3 amino acids: CASSPTGGNYGYTF. The DNA of the CDR3 is TGTGCCAGCAGCCCGACGGGTGGAAACTATGGCTACACCTTC.

Only a few counts were recorded for this clonotype. The rearrangement links TRBV6-5 to TRBJ1-1; D is perhaps TRBD1 (6 bases). Germline CDR1 MNHEY, CDR2 SVGAGI. Between the trimmed V and J ends, which lost 5 bases and 6 bases, there was a span of 10 bases. CDR3 size: 12 residues. CDR3 in amino acids: CASSAGGPEAFF. The CDR3 bases are TGTGCCAGCAGTGCCGGGGGCCCTGAAGCTTTCTTT.

This clonotype was detected only a few times. V and J are TRBV28 and TRBJ2-1; D unclear. V gave up 4 bases and J gave up 8 bases, with 15 bases separating them. This CDR3 region has 14 residues. Germline CDR1 reads MDHEN; CDR2 reads SYDVKM. CDR3 residues: CASSSGTRRDEQFF. CDR3 coding DNA: TGTGCCAGCAGTTCTGGCACGAGACGCGATGAGCAGTTCTTC.

The J gene is TRBJ2-5, the V gene TRBV4-1; D remains unclear. This CDR3 comprises 14 residues. Germline CDR1 reads MGHRA; CDR2 reads YSYEKL. Trimming cost V 1 base and J 0 bases, with 6 bases left between them. CDR3 region: CASSQVDHQETQYF. The CDR3 coding sequence is TGCGCCAGCAGCCAAGTGGACCACCAAGAGACCCAGTACTTC.

This clonotype was seen ten or more times. The V and J genes are TRBV5-1 and TRBJ2-3; D is uncertain. The CDR3 extends over 15 amino acids. V was pared by 4 bases and J by 2 bases, with 14 bases between. Germline V CDR1 and CDR2: SGHRS, YFSETQ. The CDR3 protein is CASSQMRHFTDTQYF. CDR3 nucleotide sequence: TGCGCCAGCAGCCAAATGCGTCACTTCACAGATACGCAGTATTTT.

The chain combines TRBV2 with TRBJ2-7; D unclear. Trimming took off 6 bases at V and 3 bases at J, with 9 bases between the two ends. The CDR3 has 12 residues. Per the germline V gene, CDR1 is SNHLY and CDR2 is FYNNEI. The CDR3 sequence is CASRGRSYEQYV. In DNA, the CDR3 is TGTGCCAGCAGGGGCCGGAGCTACGAGCAGTACGTC.

This clonotype was picked up a small number of times. The rearrangement links TRBV5-6 to TRBJ1-2, with 7 bases aligning to TRBD1. This CDR3 has 15 residues. Germline trimming cut 3 bases from V and 4 bases from J; bases unmatched to any gene: 9. CDR1 and CDR2 from the germline V gene are SGHDT and YYEEEE. The DNA of the CDR3 is TGTGCCAGCAGCTCCCTGAGGGGGCGGGTCTATGGCTACACCTTC. It specifies CASSSLRGRVYGYTF.

This clonotype has more than one count but fewer than ten. The chain combines TRBV7-2 with TRBJ2-3; 8 nucleotides line up with TRBD1. V lost 0 bases and J lost 4; bases outside the gene matches: 3. The CDR3 has 15 amino acids. Germline-derived CDR1 and CDR2 are SGHTA and FQGNSA. The CDR3, as DNA: TGTGCCAGCAGCTTAGCCAGGGGGCATGCAGATACGCAGTATTTT. This encodes CASSLARGHADTQYF.

This clonotype has more than one count but fewer than ten. The CDR3 sequence is CASSQGLRGEVFF. In nucleotides, the CDR3 is TGCGCCAGCAGCCAAGGTCTCCGGGGGGAGGTGTTTTTT. V gene TRBV5-1 combines with J gene TRBJ1-4; possibly TRBD1 for D (5 bases). Trimming stripped 4 bases from V and 15 bases from J, with 19 bases between. CDR1 SGHRS and CDR2 YFSETQ come from the germline V gene. The CDR3 is 13 amino acids.